This T cell receptor beta chain was retrieved from a study of human T cells and chemical hapten exposure. For the study at large: Weekly administration of diphenylcyclopropenone to the scalp of patients continued throughout the roughly 22-week study. Patients, chiefly female, had alopecia areata, totalis or universalis.

Time point indicated: patch test 1, 2 weeks after DPC sensitization. The treatment here: therapeutic diphenylcyclopropenone sensitization with weekly scalp DPC. Drawing of blood took place ahead of applying each patch test. Individual cDNA molecules had unique molecular identifiers attached to them by the library. TCRdb itself ran the RACE reads through MiXCR, one entry per CDR3 protein. The repertoire consists of about 120,000 distinct CDR3 sequences, with 12% occurring once and the leading ten covering 1.2% to 1.5%. The CDR3 consists of 15 residues. Germline lookup yields CDR1 SGHRS and CDR2 YFSETQ. The V segment lost 4 bases and the J segment 4 bases; nucleotides outside the gene matches: 9.

The specimen comprised whole blood, sampled in connection with sensitization to the hapten diphenylcyclopropenone (DPC). The receptor comes from a woman between 45 and 65 years old with alopecia areata. Some clones in this sample may be carry-over from other donors' samples. The rearrangement uses TRBV5-1 and TRBJ2-3, with 7 bases identical to TRBD1. This chain's CDR3 is CASSRQGWGPDTQYF. As DNA, the CDR3 is TGCGCCAGCAGCCGACAGGGTTGGGGGCCAGATACGCAGTATTTT.